This TCR beta chain was retrieved from a study of response to subunit inactivated influenza vaccine. General study results and limits: It was suggested by the authors that few new T cells are recruited by each seasonal influenza vaccination.

TCRdb reanalysed the RT-PCR reads using MiXCR and keeps one entry per CDR3 protein. This sample has 610,000 or so distinct CDR3 sequences, with 11% to 15% found just once. Trimming removed 10 bases at V and 5 bases at J, with 12 bases between. The CDR3 sequence is 12 residues long. Germline CDR1 and CDR2: MNHNY and SVGAGI (reference sequence). This clonotype was observed at least ten times. Antigen unknown. The V call is TRBV6-6, the J call TRBJ2-1, with D unresolved. This TCR came from a man in his fifties or sixties who received an inactivated influenza vaccine. Sequencing was performed on PBMCs from blood, taken about 12 days after vaccination. CDR3: CATRIVNNEQFF. CDR3 sequence (DNA): TGTGCCACTCGGATAGTCAACAATGAGCAGTTCTTC.